The rows below give T cell receptor beta chains drawn from one sample of a study of cytotoxic CD8 clonotypes in ibrutinib-treated CLL. Measured with immunoSEQ multiplex PCR; TCRdb has only the in-frame clones, and not every one. The repertoire holds over 75,000 clones, almost 80% seen once, with about 34% in the top ten. Material: PBMCs, obtained after 12 months of ibrutinib treatment. The receptors were sampled from a human donor with chronic lymphocytic leukemia. CDR3s include the opening cysteine and the closing phenylalanine or tryptophan.

j_call v_call cdr3_aa
TRBJ2-7 TRBV27 CASRRSASGAYEQYF
TRBJ2-7 TRBV19 CASSEQGALSYEQYF
TRBJ2-1 TRBV29-1 CSVERQGSGGEQFF
TRBJ2-1 TRBV7-9 CASSFSDSDNEQFF
TRBJ2-1 TRBV5-8 CASSGTGTHRRNEQFF
TRBJ2-7 TRBV7-2 CASSLALQGGYEQYF
TRBJ2-7 TRBV11-2 CASSLVTGQYEQYF
TRBJ1-1 TRBV30 CAWSTGTGVRGAFF
TRBJ1-2 TRBV2 CASSLAWGYTF
TRBJ1-2 TRBV16 CASSQSPPGIYGYTF
TRBJ1-1 TRBV5-8 CASSLVAEVNTEAFF
TRBJ2-5 TRBV30 CAWSGGGRETQYF
TRBJ1-2 TRBV30 CACASPPSYGYTF
TRBJ1-2 TRBV7-2 CASSLVPQGFHYGYTF